The 5 T cell receptor beta chains below come from one sample, sequenced in a study of blood T cell repertoires in COVID-19. Profiling relied on immunoSEQ multiplex PCR, and the TCRdb table lists in-frame clones only, not all of them. The repertoire holds about 310,000 clones, with around nine tenths as singletons. Source material: peripheral blood. The origin of the receptors is a man between 65 and 85 years old with acute or convalescent COVID-19.

V usage is TRBV5-4 and J usage is TRBJ2-1, with D possibly TRBD2 on 7 matching bases. The CDR3 has 16 amino acids. V dropped 0 bases and J dropped 4 bases, with 14 bases sitting between them. The germline V gene has CDR1 SGHNT and CDR2 YYREEE (reference sequence). In nucleotides, the CDR3 is TGTGCCAGCAGCTTGGCGGGGGGCTCTTTTTACAATGAGCAGTTCTTC. Protein: CASSLAGGSFYNEQFF.

Comment on this clone: This CDR3 is also generated by other DNA sequences in the sample. This chain links TRBV3-1 (or the pseudogene TRBV3-2) with TRBJ2-7; D is undetermined. Germline V gives CDR1 LGHDT, CDR2 YNNKEL (reference sequence). Trimming took 1 base from V and 4 from J, leaving 5 bases between them. This CDR3 region has 12 residues. The CDR3 nucleotides are TGTGCCAGCAGCCAAGTATCTTACGAGCAGTACTTC. Encoded protein: CASSQVSYEQYF.

This clone occurred a few times. The chain has TRBV30 and TRBJ1-4, with D possibly matching TRBD1 (5 bases). The CDR3 runs to 14 residues. With 3 bases removed from V and 8 bases from J, the gap between germline ends came to 16 bases. From germline, CDR1 is GTSNPN and CDR2 SVGIG (reference sequence). The CDR3 region is CAWSRSGLVEKLFF. DNA for the CDR3: TGTGCCTGGAGCAGATCAGGGTTGGTAGAAAAACTGTTTTTT.

The V call is TRBV19, the J call TRBJ2-6, with TRBD2 matching over 8 bases. This CDR3 spans 18 amino acids. Per germline, CDR1 LNHDA and CDR2 SQIVND (reference sequence). V was clipped by 5 bases and J by 0 bases; unmatched bases: 9. The CDR3 here is CASSPTGRARSGANVLTF. The CDR3 nucleotides are TGTGCCAGTAGTCCCACCGGGAGGGCCCGCTCTGGGGCCAACGTCCTGACTTTC. The variable domain in full, with the rest retrieved from reference TRBV19 and TRBJ2-6, is DGGITQSPKYLFRKEGQNVTLSCEQNLNHDAMYWYRQDPGQGLRLIYYSQIVNDFQKGDIAEGYSVSREKKESFPLTVTSAQKNPTAFYLCASSPTGRARSGANVLTFGAGSRLTVL.

The chain is built from TRBV19 and TRBJ2-2, with 9 bases lining up with TRBD1. This CDR3 has 16 residues. Germline values: CDR1 LNHDA, CDR2 SQIVND (reference sequence). Trimming at V came to 5 bases and at J to 0 bases, leaving 4 bases not matched to a gene. This CDR3 reads CASSSRDRANTGELFF. The CDR3, as DNA: TGTGCCAGTAGTTCCCGGGACAGGGCGAACACCGGGGAGCTGTTTTTT.